A single sample gave rise to the 17 T cell receptor beta chains below, sequenced in a study of memory CD4+ T cells and cytomegalovirus serostatus. Data came from immunoSEQ multiplex PCR; TCRdb stores just in-frame clones and leaves some out. The sample includes some 48,000 clones, under 80% of them seen just once. The sort gate was single viable CD3+CD4+CD8-CD45RO+ cells for memory CD4+ T cells. The source material was memory CD4+ T cells from blood. These receptors were taken from an adult in good health and CMV-seronegative.

The rearrangement links TRBV27 to TRBJ2-5, with TRBD1 as a possible D gene (5 bases). CDR1 MNHEY and CDR2 SMNVEV come from the germline V gene (reference sequence). There are 14 residues in the CDR3. V was pared by 6 bases and J by 3 bases, with 14 bases between. Here the CDR3 reads CASRGLAREETQYF. The CDR3 DNA is TGTGCCAGCAGGGGGCTGGCGCGAGAAGAGACCCAGTACTTC.

J is TRBJ2-7 and V is TRBV10-3; 8 bases map to TRBD2. V gave up 6 bases and J gave up 5 bases; unmatched junction bases: 9. CDR3 size: 14 residues. Germline V gives CDR1 ENHRY, CDR2 SYGVKD. CDR3 sequence: CAIRLSGVENEQYF. The CDR3 DNA reads TGTGCCATCAGACTTAGCGGGGTAGAGAACGAGCAGTACTTC.

V gene TRBV7-2 combines with J gene TRBJ1-2, with 8 bases identical to TRBD1. Germline-derived CDR1 and CDR2 are SGHTA and FQGNSA. The CDR3 covers 13 residues. The J segment lost 4 bases and the V segment lost 4 bases, leaving 2 bases of the junction unmatched. CDR3: CASSSGGLYGYTF. CDR3 nucleotides: TGTGCCAGCAGCTCAGGGGGCCTCTATGGCTACACCTTC.

This chain joins TRBV2 and TRBJ2-7; 10 bases align to TRBD1. The CDR3 runs to 15 residues. The junction had 8 bases not matched to a gene; V was cut back by 5 bases and J by 4 bases. In germline, CDR1 is SNHLY, CDR2 FYNNEI. CDR3 sequence reads: CASSLPGQGSYEQYF. The DNA for the CDR3 is TGTGCCAGCAGTCTTCCGGGACAGGGGAGTTACGAGCAGTACTTC. Full variable domain (remainder filled in from reference TRBV2 and TRBJ2-7): EPEVTQTPSHQVTQMGQEVILRCVPISNHLYFYWYRQILGQKVEFLVSFYNNEISEKSEIFDDQFSVERPDGSNFTLKIRSTKLEDSAMYFCASSLPGQGSYEQYFGPGTRLTVT.

This clone is termed medium-sized. J is TRBJ1-2 and V is TRBV5-4; TRBD1 aligns across 7 bases. CDR1 and CDR2 from the germline V gene are SGHNT and YYREEE (reference sequence). V was clipped by 4 bases and J by 2 bases; unmatched bases: 2. This CDR3 is built from 13 residues. DNA of the CDR3: TGTGCCAGCAGCCCGACAGGGAACTATGGCTACACCTTC. Translation: CASSPTGNYGYTF.

This clone was seen only a few times. The rearrangement links TRBV2 to TRBJ2-3; D possibly corresponds to TRBD1 (6 bases). The CDR3 sequence is 15 residues long. Germline CDR1 SNHLY, CDR2 FYNNEI. Trimming took off 7 bases at V and 0 bases at J, with 14 bases between the two ends. CDR3 bases: TGTGCCAGCACCTTACAGGGTATTAGCACAGATACGCAGTATTTT. The encoded protein is CASTLQGISTDTQYF.

This sequence joins TRBV7-3 and TRBJ2-5; D possibly corresponds to TRBD1 (7 bases). CDR1 is SGHTA and CDR2 is FQGTGA in the germline V gene. The CDR3 spans 19 residues. Trimming pared 2 bases from V and 0 bases from J, leaving 22 bases between. CDR3 amino acids: CASSLVPRGPGEDQETQYF. In DNA form, the CDR3 reads TGTGCCAGCAGCTTAGTACCGAGGGGGCCAGGGGAGGACCAAGAGACCCAGTACTTC.

This clone was counted only a few times. The chain combines TRBV7-2 with TRBJ1-2; tentative D call: TRBD1 (5 bases). There are 14 residues in the CDR3. CDR1 is SGHTA, CDR2 FQGNSA, per germline. Trimming shortened V by 7 bases and J by 2 bases, and 14 bases separated the two germline ends. The CDR3 spells CASNPRRGNYGYTF. CDR3 sequence (DNA): TGTGCCAGCAACCCGAGGAGGGGAAACTATGGCTACACCTTC.

The chain recombines TRBV11-2 with TRBJ1-1, with D possibly matching TRBD1 (6 bases). Germline-derived CDR1 and CDR2 are SGHAT and FQNNGV. Trimming shortened V by 7 bases and J by 1 base, and 22 bases separated the two germline ends. There are 17 residues in the CDR3. The chain's CDR3 is CASTLLGGQFGNTEAFF. CDR3 DNA: TGTGCCAGCACCCTTCTAGGAGGACAGTTTGGGAACACTGAAGCTTTCTTT.

This chain uses TRBV28 with TRBJ1-5; 7 nucleotides match TRBD1. The CDR3 length is 15 residues. The trim removed 10 bases at V and 4 bases at J, leaving 13 bases unmatched. CDR1 and CDR2 (germline): MDHEN, SYDVKM. The CDR3 DNA sequence: TGTGCCACCTACCCGCTACAGGGGAAGAATCAGCCCCAGCATTTT. As protein: CATYPLQGKNQPQHF. The variable domain in full, completed from reference TRBV28 and TRBJ1-5, reads DVKVTQSSRYLVKRTGEKVFLECVQDMDHENMFWYRQDPGLGLRLIYFSYDVKMKEKGDIPEGYSVSREKKERFSLILESASTNQTSMYLCATYPLQGKNQPQHFGDGTRLSIL.

The V and J genes are TRBV5-5 and TRBJ2-5; 9 nucleotides align to TRBD2. V shed 7 bases and J 4 bases; nucleotides not matched to a gene: 14. The CDR3 is 16 amino acids. From germline, CDR1 is SGHKS and CDR2 YYEKEE (reference sequence). CDR3 residues: CASSVSLAGRTETQYF. CDR3 nucleotide sequence: TGTGCCAGCTCGGTTAGTCTAGCGGGGCGTACAGAGACCCAGTACTTC.

The chain uses TRBV19 and TRBJ1-4; D perhaps matches TRBD1 (5 bases). Trimming took 3 bases from V and 7 from J, leaving 18 bases between them. The CDR3 has 16 residues. Germline CDR1 and CDR2: LNHDA and SQIVND (reference sequence). The CDR3: CASSILSRAGSEKLFF. CDR3 DNA: TGTGCCAGTAGTATTTTGAGCCGGGCAGGGAGTGAAAAACTGTTTTTT.

The chain is built from TRBV5-6 and TRBJ2-1; 7 nucleotides align to TRBD1. V shed 0 bases, J shed 2 bases, and the junction held 2 bases outside the gene matches. The CDR3 runs to 15 residues. CDR1 and CDR2 (germline): SGHDT, YYEEEE. CDR3 in amino acids: CASSLVQGPYNEQFF. CDR3 in DNA: TGTGCCAGCAGCTTGGTACAGGGGCCCTACAATGAGCAGTTCTTC.

The chain couples TRBV7-9 to TRBJ2-1; D may be TRBD2 (6 bases). The length of the CDR3 is 13 residues. Looked up from germline, CDR1 is SEHNR and CDR2 is FQNEAQ (reference sequence). The V end was cut by 2 bases, the J end by 9 bases, with 11 bases between. CDR3 bases: TGTGCCAGCAGCTTAATTGCGGGGAGTGAGCAGTTCTTC. It specifies CASSLIAGSEQFF.

In its sample, this clone was seen once. The chain is built from TRBV6-5 and TRBJ2-3; D unresolved. CDR1 MNHEY and CDR2 SVGAGI come from the germline V gene. CDR3 length: 13 residues. The V and J ends lost 2 bases and 3 bases respectively, with 6 bases between them. The CDR3 reads CASSYGVTDTQYF. As DNA, the CDR3 is TGTGCCAGCAGTTACGGGGTTACAGATACGCAGTATTTT.

The rearrangement joins TRBV29-1 to TRBJ1-2; D remains ambiguous. The CDR3 has 14 residues. Per germline, CDR1 SQVTM and CDR2 ANQGSEA. V lost 4 bases and J 4 bases, leaving 16 bases between the germline ends. CDR3 coding DNA: TGCAGCGTTGGTGGGCTCGGCGTGGGCTATGGCTACACCTTC. Protein sequence: CSVGGLGVGYGYTF.

The gene calls are TRBV18 and TRBJ1-1, with D possibly TRBD1 on 6 matching bases. CDR1 and CDR2 (germline): KGHSH, LQKENI. This CDR3 region has 16 residues. V lost 2 bases to trimming and J lost 0 bases, with 13 bases between them. The DNA of the CDR3 is TGTGCCAGCTCACCATACAGGGTTGGGATGAACACTGAAGCTTTCTTT. This translates into CASSPYRVGMNTEAFF.